Following are 15 T cell receptor beta chains from one sample sequenced in a study of T cells in Graves' hyperthyroidism and ophthalmopathy. From RNA transcripts, TCR beta CDR3 regions were amplified. Carried out on the TCR CDR3, a first-round RT-PCR used the HTBI primer set. One entry per CDR3 protein, called by TCRdb with MiXCR from the multiplex PCR reads. Counted here are around 340,000 distinct CDR3 sequences, around a sixth occurring once; the ten biggest clones make up around 16%. Material for sequencing was blood. Source of these receptors: a middle-aged woman with Graves' ophthalmopathy.

On this clonotype: One end of the junction is discordant with germline, which a read error may explain. The chain recombines TRBV7-7 with TRBJ2-2; the D is unclear. The CDR3 consists of 18 residues. Germline assignment: CDR1 SSHAT and CDR2 FNYEAQ (reference sequence). CDR3 amino acids: CASSSRPAHSLNTGELFF. CDR3 DNA sequence: TGTGCTAGCAGCTCCCGCCCTGCCCATTCCCTTAACACCGGGGAGCTGTTTTTT.

This clonotype occurred many times. The rearrangement links TRBV5-1 to TRBJ2-3; D not certain. V dropped 2 bases and J dropped 4 bases, with 11 bases sitting between them. The CDR3 runs to 14 residues. Germline V gene sequence: CDR1 SGHRS, CDR2 YFSETQ. The CDR3 loop is CASSFDTQPDTQYF. The CDR3 DNA reads as TGCGCCAGCAGCTTTGACACCCAGCCAGATACGCAGTATTTT.

This clonotype was recorded many times. This chain uses TRBV29-1 with TRBJ2-4; D gene ambiguous. The CDR3 covers 11 residues. The V and J ends lost 5 bases and 2 bases respectively, with 4 bases between them. Germline assignment: CDR1 SQVTM and CDR2 ANQGSEA. CDR3 amino acids: CSVRSKNIQYF. CDR3 sequence (DNA): TGCAGCGTTAGGTCCAAAAACATTCAGTACTTC.

This clonotype has only a few counts. The chain uses TRBV27 and TRBJ1-2, with D tentatively TRBD1 (5 bases). Trimming left V 4 bases short and J 2 bases short, with 17 bases between. CDR3 length equals 16 residues. Germline V lookup: CDR1 MNHEY, CDR2 SMNVEV (reference sequence). In DNA form, the CDR3 reads TGTGCCAGCAGTTCAACCGGGACCCAATGGAACTATGGCTACACCTTC. This translates into CASSSTGTQWNYGYTF.

This clonotype has a count of ten or more. The chain combines TRBV6-2 or TRBV6-3 with TRBJ2-3; D is possibly TRBD2 (6 bases). Germline CDR1 is MNHEY and CDR2 is SVGEGT. The CDR3 is 17 amino acids. Trimming removed 0 bases from V and 0 bases from J, with 13 bases in between. The CDR3 spells CASSYSKIAASTDTQYF. CDR3 sequence (DNA): TGTGCCAGCAGTTACTCGAAGATAGCGGCTAGCACAGATACGCAGTATTTT.

There are many counts of this clonotype. CDR3 loop: CASSIVRNTEAFF. CDR3 nucleotide sequence: TGTGCCAGTAGTATAGTACGAAACACTGAAGCTTTCTTT. The rearrangement links TRBV19 to TRBJ1-1; D not certain. Germline-derived CDR1 and CDR2 are LNHDA and SQIVND (reference sequence). This CDR3 comprises 13 residues. Trimming pared 1 base from V and 2 bases from J, leaving 5 bases between.

This clonotype was detected many times. The J gene is TRBJ1-5, the V gene TRBV28; no clear D. Germline CDR1 and CDR2: MDHEN and SYDVKM. The CDR3 loop spans 15 amino acids. Trimming removed 6 bases at V and 4 bases at J, with 16 bases between. The CDR3 here is CASRAPYKGNQPQHF. CDR3 sequence (DNA): TGTGCCAGCAGGGCTCCCTACAAAGGAAATCAGCCCCAGCATTTT. The full variable domain, in which reference TRBV28 and TRBJ1-5 provide the parts outside the CDR3, is DVKVTQSSRYLVKRTGEKVFLECVQDMDHENMFWYRQDPGLGLRLIYFSYDVKMKEKGDIPEGYSVSREKKERFSLILESASTNQTSMYLCASRAPYKGNQPQHFGDGTRLSIL.

This clonotype came up many times. The CDR3 loop is CASSSIAEWYEQYF. The CDR3 nucleotides are TGTGCCAGCAGCTCAATAGCGGAGTGGTACGAGCAGTACTTC. The chain couples TRBV11-2 to TRBJ2-7, with D tentatively TRBD2 (6 bases). The CDR3 has 14 amino acids. V was clipped by 4 bases and J by 4 bases, with 14 bases between them. Germline CDR1 reads SGHAT; CDR2 reads FQNNGV.

This clonotype came up many times. The chain carries TRBV27 and TRBJ2-2; D not resolved. CDR1 MNHEY and CDR2 SMNVEV come from the germline V gene (reference sequence). CDR3 length: 12 amino acids. Trimming removed 3 bases at V and 4 bases at J, with 3 bases between. The CDR3 DNA sequence: TGTGCCAGCAGTTTCCCCACCGGGGAGCTGTTTTTT. It specifies CASSFPTGELFF.

This clonotype was detected ten times or more. J is TRBJ1-1 and V is TRBV11-2; D gene uncertain. Trimming pared 2 bases from V and 2 bases from J, leaving 9 bases between. Germline V lookup: CDR1 SGHAT, CDR2 FQNNGV. The CDR3 is 14 amino acids. The CDR3 DNA is TGTGCCAGCAGCTTAAAGGGTTCTAACACTGAAGCTTTCTTT. It yields the protein CASSLKGSNTEAFF.

This clonotype was seen a handful of times. The rearrangement joins TRBV5-1 to TRBJ1-1; perhaps TRBD1 as D (6 bases). CDR1 and CDR2 (germline): SGHRS, YFSETQ. V shed 8 bases and J shed 5 bases, with 19 bases lying between them. The CDR3 has 14 residues. CDR3 nucleotides: TGCGCCAGTGGAGGTGGGGGGCGCGGGACTGAAGCTTTCTTT. This encodes CASGGGGRGTEAFF.

This clonotype was seen at least ten times. The chain is built from TRBV30 and TRBJ2-2, with TRBD1 matching over 7 bases. V was pared by 2 bases and J by 3 bases, with 6 bases of the junction left unmatched. The germline V gene encodes CDR1 GTSNPN and CDR2 SVGIG (reference sequence). The CDR3 length is 15 residues. In nucleotides, the CDR3 is TGTGCCTGGAGTTTACCGGGACAGTACACCGGGGAGCTGTTTTTT. The encoded protein is CAWSLPGQYTGELFF.

This clonotype was counted many times. The rearrangement joins TRBV27 to TRBJ2-7; 10 bases are shared with TRBD2. Germline values: CDR1 MNHEY, CDR2 SMNVEV (reference sequence). With 6 bases clipped from V and 6 bases from J, the junction kept 2 bases outside the gene matches. The CDR3 covers 12 residues. DNA of the CDR3: TGTGCCAGCAGAGGACTAGCGGTCGAGCAGTACTTC. Its translation is CASRGLAVEQYF.

This chain connects TRBV27 to TRBJ1-2; perhaps TRBD1 as D (6 bases). The CDR3 has 13 amino acids. V lost 5 bases to trimming and J lost 4 bases, with 11 bases between them. In germline, CDR1 is MNHEY, CDR2 SMNVEV (reference sequence). The CDR3 DNA sequence: TGTGCCAGCAGTGACGAGACAGGCTATGGCTACACCTTC. Translation: CASSDETGYGYTF.

This clonotype was detected ten times or more. V usage is TRBV6-5 and J usage is TRBJ2-7; 10 bases are a match to TRBD2. Germline lookup yields CDR1 MNHEY and CDR2 SVGAGI. V was clipped by 6 bases and J by 5 bases; unmatched bases: 10. The CDR3 totals 15 residues. The CDR3 DNA reads as TGTGCCAGCAGATGGACTAGCGGCCCACTTGACGAGCAGTACTTC. It encodes CASRWTSGPLDEQYF.